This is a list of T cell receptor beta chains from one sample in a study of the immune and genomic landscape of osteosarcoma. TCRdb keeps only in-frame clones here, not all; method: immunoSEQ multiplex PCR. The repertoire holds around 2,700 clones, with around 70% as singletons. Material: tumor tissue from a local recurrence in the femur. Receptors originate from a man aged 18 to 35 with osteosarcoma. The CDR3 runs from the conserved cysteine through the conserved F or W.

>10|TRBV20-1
CSAIPFVAFF
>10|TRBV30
CAWSSAVYTF
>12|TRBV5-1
CASSLEFDTQYF
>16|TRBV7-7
CASSLGGSQTTDTQYF
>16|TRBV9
CASSEPEDRGRDGYTF
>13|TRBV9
CASSANIQETQYF
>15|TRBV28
CASSSNRDPYNEQFF
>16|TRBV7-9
CASSAFGGLAKNIQYF
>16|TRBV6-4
CASSDSTSGVTDTQYF
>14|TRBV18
CASSPRSIGETQYF
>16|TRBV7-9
CASSSLPGQPLEKLFF
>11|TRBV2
CASGLQETQYF
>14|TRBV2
CASSEEGSSYEQYF
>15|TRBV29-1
CSVASDRGMGYGYTF
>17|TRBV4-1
CASSQVWGKGANEKLFF
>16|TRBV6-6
CASRQTLTGAVNTIYF
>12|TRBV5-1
CASRTDSYGYTF
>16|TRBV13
CASSSEDRASTDTQYF
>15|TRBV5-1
CASSLQVAGVGEQFF
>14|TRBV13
CASSSRRTQETQYF
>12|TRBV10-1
CASSESYGTQYF
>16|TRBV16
CASSQSGGQGYNEQFF
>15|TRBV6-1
CASSESSGGPETQYF
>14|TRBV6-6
CASSYSVQGNTIYF
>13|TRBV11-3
CASSLEAAVEQYF
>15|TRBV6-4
CASSPREGGGETQYF
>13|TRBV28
CASSLEGQKPQHF
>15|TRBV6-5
CASSYGLGQNYEQYF
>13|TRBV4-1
CASRGEGAYEQYF
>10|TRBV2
CASRAMEQYF
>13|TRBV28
CASSLVANYGYTF
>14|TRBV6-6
CASSFGKGSYEQYF
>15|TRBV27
CASSPYTTGSDEQYF
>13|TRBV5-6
CASTRTAQETQYF
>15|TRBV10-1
CASSESPVETYEQYF
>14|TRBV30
CAWTSGGEYNEQFF
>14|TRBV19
CASSHDRGEAEAFF
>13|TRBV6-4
CASSDPVPDTQYF
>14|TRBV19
CASSIGDRAYGYTF
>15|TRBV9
CASSPLFGMNTEAFF
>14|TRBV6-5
CASKPGQHNQPQHF
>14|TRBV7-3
CASSQGHSTDTQYF
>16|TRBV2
CASSSLDNPVRYGYTF
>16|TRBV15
CATSRVGNSPIDEQYF
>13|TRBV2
CARKKQGLDGYTF
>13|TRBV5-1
CASSFVATGELFF
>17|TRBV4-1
CASSTSVGGQNTGELFF
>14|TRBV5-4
CASSLDRANYGYTF
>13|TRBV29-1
CSVRPRWDNEQFF
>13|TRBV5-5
CASSPVVVAEAFF
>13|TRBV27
CASSLQGLTEAFF
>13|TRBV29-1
CSVVRGAGGELFF
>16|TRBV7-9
CASSSPGLAGEETQYF
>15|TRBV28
CASSPPAGTKNIQYF
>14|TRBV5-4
CASSTYIGPYEQYF
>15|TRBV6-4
CASSDSSGGANEQFF
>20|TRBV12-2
CASRYTSRDRALEGNSPLHF